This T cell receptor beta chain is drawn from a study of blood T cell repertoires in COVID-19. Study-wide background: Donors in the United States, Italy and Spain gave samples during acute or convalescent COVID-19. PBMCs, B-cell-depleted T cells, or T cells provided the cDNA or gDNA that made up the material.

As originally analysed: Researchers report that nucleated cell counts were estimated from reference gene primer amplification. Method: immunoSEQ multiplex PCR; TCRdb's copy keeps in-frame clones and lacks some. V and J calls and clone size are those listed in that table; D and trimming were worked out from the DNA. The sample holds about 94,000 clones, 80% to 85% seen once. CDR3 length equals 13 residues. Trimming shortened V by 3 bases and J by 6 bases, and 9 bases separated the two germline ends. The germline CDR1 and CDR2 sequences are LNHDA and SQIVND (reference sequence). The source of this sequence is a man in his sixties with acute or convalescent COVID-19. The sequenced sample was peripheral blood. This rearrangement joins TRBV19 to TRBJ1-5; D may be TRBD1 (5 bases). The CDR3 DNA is TGTGCCAGTAGTATCCAGGGAGGTCAGCCCCAGCATTTT. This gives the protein CASSIQGGQPQHF.